Presented here are 21 T cell receptor beta chains from one specimen sequenced in a study of blood T cell repertoires in COVID-19. Libraries were prepared by immunoSEQ multiplex PCR; TCRdb keeps only in-frame clonotypes and omits some of them. The sample has 15,000 to 20,000 clones; around nine tenths are singletons. Sequenced input: peripheral blood. The receptor source for this set is a human donor in a cohort sampled during active COVID-19.

The genes are TRBV28 and TRBJ1-1; D perhaps matches TRBD1 (5 bases). The CDR3 is 11 residues long. Between the trimmed V and J ends, which lost 2 bases and 8 bases, there was a span of 6 bases. CDR1 MDHEN and CDR2 SYDVKM come from the germline V gene. For the CDR3, the DNA is TGTGCCAGCAGTTTAAACAGGGAAGCTTTCTTT. Translated: CASSLNREAFF.

This sequence joins TRBV9 and TRBJ2-7; a possible D gene is TRBD2 (6 bases). The CDR3 has 15 amino acids. V dropped 4 bases and J dropped 1 base, with 15 bases sitting between them. Germline V gene lookup returns CDR1 SGDLS and CDR2 YYNGEE. The CDR3 region has the DNA TGTGCCAGCAGCCCAACCGGGACTGGGTCCTACGAGCAGTACTTC. Translating gives CASSPTGTGSYEQYF.

The chain has TRBV4-2 and TRBJ1-5; possible D gene TRBD1, 6 bases. CDR1 and CDR2 (germline): LGHNA, YNFKEQ. V was pared by 4 bases and J by 3 bases, with 13 bases between. The CDR3 has 15 amino acids. Here the CDR3 reads CASSLMGGANQPQHF. Here the CDR3 DNA reads TGTGCCAGCAGCCTCATGGGGGGGGCCAATCAGCCCCAGCATTTT.

The chain links TRBV6-5 to TRBJ2-7, with 9 bases matching TRBD2. V lost 5 bases, J lost 2 bases, and 7 bases stayed unmatched. The germline V gene encodes CDR1 MNHEY and CDR2 SVGAGI. The CDR3 is 15 residues long. The CDR3 sequence: CASSRKTSGTYEQYF. CDR3 nucleotides: TGTGCCAGCAGTCGAAAGACTAGCGGAACCTACGAGCAGTACTTC.

V and J are TRBV7-9 and TRBJ1-4; D remains unclear. With 5 bases removed from V and 10 bases from J, the gap between germline ends came to 20 bases. CDR1 is SEHNR and CDR2 is FQNEAQ in the germline V gene (reference sequence). The CDR3 contains 15 residues. The CDR3 is CASSPREQNSRKLFF. The CDR3 coding sequence is TGTGCCAGCAGCCCCAGAGAACAGAATTCGAGAAAACTGTTTTTT. The full variable domain, completed using reference TRBV7-9 and TRBJ1-4, is DTGVSQNPRHKITKRGQNVTFRCDPISEHNRLYWYRQTLGQGPEFLTYFQNEAQLEKSRLLSDRFSAERPKGSFSTLEIQRTEQGDSAMYLCASSPREQNSRKLFFGSGTQLSVL.

J is TRBJ2-3 and V is TRBV2; TRBD1 aligns across 11 bases. Germline V gene lookup returns CDR1 SNHLY and CDR2 FYNNEI. The CDR3 has 14 amino acids. Unmatched junction bases numbered 5, after V lost 6 bases and J lost 6 bases. The CDR3 spells CASRLGQGGDTQYF. CDR3 nucleotides: TGTGCCAGCAGATTGGGACAGGGGGGGGATACGCAGTATTTT.

V gene TRBV10-3 combines with J gene TRBJ1-1, with 7 bases fitting TRBD1. Per the germline V gene, CDR1 is ENHRY and CDR2 is SYGVKD. V gave up 10 bases and J gave up 1 base; unmatched junction bases: 3. The CDR3 runs 12 residues. The CDR3 coding sequence is TGTGCCACAGGGACAGAGAACACTGAAGCTTTCTTT. Translated: CATGTENTEAFF.

The V gene is TRBV21-1, the J gene TRBJ1-3; the D call TRBD1 from the table was never checked on the DNA. TRBV21-1 is designated a pseudogene. This CDR3 is 16 amino acids long. CDR3: CASRTRSQVSGNTIYF. The CDR3, as DNA: TGTGCCAGCAGGACACGTTCTCAGGTCTCTGGAAACACCATATATTTT.

This chain joins TRBV12-3 or TRBV12-4 and TRBJ1-1, with no clear D. Trimming left V 7 bases short and J 1 base short, with 10 bases between. The CDR3 sequence is 13 residues long. The CDR3 DNA reads as TGTGCCAGCACCATGGGGAGGAACACTGAAGCTTTCTTT. Amino acid sequence: CASTMGRNTEAFF.

CDR3 nucleotides: TGCAGCGTCGGAGACAGCACAGATACGCAGTATTTT. This codes for CSVGDSTDTQYF. The chain is built from TRBV29-1 and TRBJ2-3; D gene unclear. V was cut by 6 bases and J by 0 bases, with 7 bases left in between. The length of the CDR3 is 12 residues. Looked up from germline, CDR1 is SQVTM and CDR2 is ANQGSEA.

This clone was seen once. The chain links TRBV6-5 to TRBJ2-1; 8 bases map to TRBD2. Trimming at V came to 2 bases and at J to 6 bases, leaving 6 bases not matched to a gene. Germline CDR1 and CDR2: MNHEY and SVGAGI. This CDR3 spans 15 amino acids. The chain's CDR3 is CASSYPAGAPNEQFF. Written as DNA, the CDR3 is TGTGCCAGCAGTTACCCAGCGGGGGCACCCAATGAGCAGTTCTTC.

This clone occurred once. The chain has TRBV3-1 (or the pseudogene TRBV3-2) and TRBJ2-1; 8 bases line up with TRBD2. The CDR3 sequence is 16 residues long. V was clipped by 1 base and J by 7 bases; unmatched bases: 9. The germline gives CDR1 LGHDT, CDR2 YNNKEL (reference sequence). The DNA for the CDR3 is TGTGCCAGCAGCCAAGTAAATGGCGGGAGGAGGAATGAGCAGTTCTTC. This translates into CASSQVNGGRRNEQFF.

The V gene is TRBV7-3, the J gene TRBJ2-1, with D perhaps TRBD2 (6 bases). From germline, CDR1 is SGHTA and CDR2 FQGTGA. Trimming cost V 5 bases and J 8 bases, with 19 bases left between them. The CDR3 consists of 15 residues. DNA of the CDR3: TGTGCCAGCAGCCTCGGACTATCTCCTACCGATGAGCAGTTCTTC. Translating it yields CASSLGLSPTDEQFF.

The genes are TRBV19 and TRBJ2-7; D may be TRBD2 (6 bases). This CDR3 is built from 15 residues. Germline loops: CDR1 LNHDA, CDR2 SQIVND (reference sequence). V lost 5 bases to trimming and J lost 0 bases, with 14 bases between them. In nucleotides, the CDR3 is TGTGCCAGTAGTGTGGGGACTGGGATCTCCTACGAGCAGTACTTC. Amino acids: CASSVGTGISYEQYF.

The chain uses TRBV30 and TRBJ2-7; 11 bases match TRBD1. Germline CDR1 GTSNPN, CDR2 SVGIG (reference sequence). Trimming cost V 3 bases and J 3 bases; bases outside gene matches: 7. The CDR3 totals 15 residues. In nucleotides, the CDR3 is TGTGCCTGGAGCTACCGGGACAGGGGGGTCTACGAGCAGTACTTC. It encodes CAWSYRDRGVYEQYF.

The chain recombines TRBV7-9 with TRBJ2-2, with D perhaps matching TRBD2 (6 bases). Germline-derived CDR1 and CDR2 are SEHNR and FQNEAQ (reference sequence). V was trimmed by 8 bases and J by 4 bases, leaving 17 bases between them. The CDR3 is 15 amino acids. CDR3: CASALRGRPTGELFF. The CDR3 DNA reads TGTGCCAGCGCTTTGCGGGGCAGACCCACCGGGGAGCTGTTTTTT.

The CDR3 here is CASSFPTGSEQFF. In DNA, the CDR3 is TGTGCCAGCAGTTTCCCAACGGGGAGTGAGCAGTTCTTC. The rearrangement uses TRBV28 and TRBJ2-1; maybe TRBD2 (5 bases). CDR1 MDHEN and CDR2 SYDVKM come from the germline V gene. Trimming took off 3 bases at V and 9 bases at J, with 12 bases between the two ends. This CDR3 region has 13 residues.

This chain connects TRBV6-5 to TRBJ2-3; 8 bases are shared with TRBD1. The CDR3 consists of 15 residues. Per germline, CDR1 MNHEY and CDR2 SVGAGI. The V and J ends lost 6 bases and 0 bases, in that order; junction bases with no gene match: 5. The CDR3 protein is CASSRTGGSTDTQYF. CDR3 coding DNA: TGTGCCAGCAGCCGCACAGGGGGAAGCACAGATACGCAGTATTTT.

V is TRBV20-1 and J is TRBJ1-1; the D is unclear. This CDR3 has 11 amino acids. V was pared by 5 bases and J by 1 base, with 5 bases between. The germline CDR1 and CDR2 sequences are DFQATT and SNEGSKA (reference sequence). As DNA, the CDR3 is TGCAGTGCTCTTAAGAACACTGAAGCTTTCTTT. Its protein product is CSALKNTEAFF.

The rearrangement joins TRBV3-1 (or the pseudogene TRBV3-2) to TRBJ2-7; TRBD1 matches 7 bases. This CDR3 is built from 17 residues. V shed 5 bases, J shed 3 bases, and the junction held 16 bases outside the gene matches. CDR1 and CDR2 from the germline V gene are LGHDT and YNNKEL (reference sequence). CDR3 region: CASSKTTGSPGGYEQYF. The DNA for the CDR3 is TGTGCCAGCAGCAAGACGACCGGGTCCCCAGGGGGCTACGAGCAGTACTTC.

This clone has a single count. In DNA, the CDR3 is TGTGCCAGCAGACACCGGGACATTAGCACAGATACGCAGTATTTT. This codes for CASRHRDISTDTQYF. V and J are TRBV6-5 and TRBJ2-3; a possible D gene is TRBD1 (6 bases). The CDR3 is 15 residues long. V lost 6 bases and J lost 0, with 13 bases in between. CDR1 and CDR2 from the germline V gene are MNHEY and SVGAGI.